One sample yielded the 23 T cell receptor beta chains listed below, sequenced in a study of control samples from healthy donors and cancer patients. Sequenced by immunoSEQ multiplex PCR; TCRdb stores in-frame clones only, minus some. The table has 120,000 or so clones, roughly 90% seen once. The sequencing input was blood. The source is a man aged 45 to 65 in good health.

The chain recombines TRBV24-1 with TRBJ1-1; 8 nucleotides align to TRBD1. The CDR3 contains 17 residues. Per germline, CDR1 KGHDR and CDR2 SFDVKD. The J segment lost 4 bases and the V segment lost 2 bases, leaving 11 bases of the junction unmatched. CDR3 region: CATSDYKPGQGRTEAFF. CDR3 DNA: TGTGCCACCAGTGATTATAAGCCCGGACAGGGCCGCACTGAAGCTTTCTTT.

The CDR3 loop reads CATSGVGDGRDTSTDTQYF. CDR3 in DNA: TGTGCCACCAGCGGGGTAGGGGACGGTCGGGATACTAGCACAGATACGCAGTATTTT. The genes are TRBV15 and TRBJ2-3, with D perhaps matching TRBD1 or TRBD2 (5 bases each). CDR3 length: 19 amino acids. Germline-derived CDR1 and CDR2 are LNHNV and YYDKDF (reference sequence). V was shortened by 5 bases and J by 0 bases, with 24 bases between the two germline ends.

Details on this clone: Different DNA sequences within this sample yield the same CDR3. This chain links TRBV5-1 with TRBJ1-2; 8 bases match TRBD1. Losses at the gene ends were 0 bases for V and 8 bases for J; bases not matched to a gene: 6. Looked up from germline, CDR1 is SGHRS and CDR2 is YFSETQ. The CDR3 covers 14 residues. The CDR3: CASSLGTGMGGYTF. In nucleotides, the CDR3 is TGCGCCAGCAGCTTGGGGACAGGGATGGGCGGCTACACCTTC.

The CDR3 sequence is CASSLFAHRESNQPQHF. The CDR3 DNA is TGTGCCAGCAGCTTGTTTGCGCACAGGGAAAGCAATCAGCCCCAGCATTTT. The gene calls are TRBV5-6 and TRBJ1-5; weak D call: TRBD1 (6 bases). This CDR3 contains 17 residues. V was clipped by 1 base and J by 1 base, with 15 bases between them. CDR1 and CDR2 from the germline V gene are SGHDT and YYEEEE.

The chain uses TRBV6-5 and TRBJ1-5; D is perhaps TRBD1 (5 bases). CDR1 and CDR2 (germline): MNHEY, SVGAGI. With 6 bases removed from V and 0 bases from J, the gap between germline ends came to 9 bases. CDR3 size: 14 residues. The CDR3 bases are TGTGCCAGCAGGGAGGGACCTAGCAATCAGCCCCAGCATTTT. This gives the protein CASREGPSNQPQHF.

V and J are TRBV7-9 and TRBJ1-1, with D uncertain. Between the trimmed V and J ends, which lost 5 bases and 4 bases, there was a span of 11 bases. From germline, CDR1 is SEHNR and CDR2 FQNEAQ (reference sequence). There are 13 residues in the CDR3. Here the CDR3 reads CASSKAPGTEAFF. The CDR3 DNA follows: TGTGCCAGCAGCAAAGCCCCGGGCACTGAAGCTTTCTTT. Using reference TRBV7-9 and TRBJ1-1 for the parts outside the CDR3, the full variable domain is DTGVSQNPRHKITKRGQNVTFRCDPISEHNRLYWYRQTLGQGPEFLTYFQNEAQLEKSRLLSDRFSAERPKGSFSTLEIQRTEQGDSAMYLCASSKAPGTEAFFGQGTRLTVV.

The table lists this clone with a count of one. CDR3 residues: CASSLGTGYSNQPQHF. CDR3 nucleotide sequence: TGTGCCAGCAGTTTGGGCACCGGATATAGCAATCAGCCCCAGCATTTT. The rearrangement joins TRBV27 to TRBJ1-5, with D hard to call. This CDR3 region has 16 residues. Germline V gives CDR1 MNHEY, CDR2 SMNVEV (reference sequence). Trimming stripped 3 bases from V and 0 bases from J, with 12 bases between.

This clone has just one count. J is TRBJ1-2 and V is TRBV6-2 or TRBV6-3; tentative D call: TRBD1 (5 bases). The CDR3 runs to 14 residues. V was clipped by 0 bases and J by 4 bases, with 9 bases between them. Germline-derived CDR1 and CDR2 are MNHEY and SVGEGT. The CDR3 DNA reads as TGTGCCAGCAGTTACTCGAGGGGATTCTATGGCTACACCTTC. As protein: CASSYSRGFYGYTF.

The chain joins TRBV11-3 to TRBJ2-2, with D hard to call. Germline V gene sequence: CDR1 SGHNT, CDR2 YENEEA. With 4 bases removed from V and 6 bases from J, the gap between germline ends came to 15 bases. The CDR3 is 15 residues long. CDR3 sequence: CASSSGTSTAGELFF. CDR3 bases: TGTGCCAGCAGCTCTGGTACCAGCACTGCCGGGGAGCTGTTTTTT.

The chain uses TRBV19 and TRBJ1-2, with D possibly matching TRBD1 (6 bases). The V gene's germline CDR1 is LNHDA and CDR2 SQIVND (reference sequence). The CDR3 length is 12 residues. V lost 7 bases to trimming and J lost 2 bases, with 8 bases between them. DNA for the CDR3: TGTGCCAGTACCGACAGGAACTATGGCTACACCTTC. Translated: CASTDRNYGYTF.

The chain combines TRBV9 with TRBJ2-5; unclear D gene. This CDR3 is built from 14 residues. Deletions cut 4 bases from V and 5 bases from J, with 15 bases between. Germline V gene data show CDR1 as SGDLS and CDR2 as YYNGEE. The CDR3 nucleotides read TGTGCCAGCAGCCTAGGCACCCCCCGGGAGACCCAGTACTTC. Translation: CASSLGTPRETQYF.

This sequence joins TRBV5-1 and TRBJ2-2, with 7 bases that match TRBD2. The CDR3 sequence is 14 residues long. Germline trimming cut 6 bases from V and 5 bases from J; bases unmatched to any gene: 7. Germline V gene lookup returns CDR1 SGHRS and CDR2 YFSETQ. The CDR3 DNA reads as TGCGCCAGCAACCCCGGGGGAGGGACCGGGGAGCTGTTTTTT. It encodes CASNPGGGTGELFF. Supplemented by reference TRBV5-1 and TRBJ2-2, the full variable domain reads KAGVTQTPRYLIKTRGQQVTLSCSPISGHRSVSWYQQTPGQGLQFLFEYFSETQRNKGNFPGRFSGRQFSNSRSEMNVSTLELGDSALYLCASNPGGGTGELFFGEGSRLTVL.

The J gene is TRBJ1-1, the V gene TRBV6-1; TRBD1 matches at 7 bases. With V trimmed by 9 bases and J by 2 bases, 6 bases remained unmatched. The CDR3 extends over 13 amino acids. Germline V gene data show CDR1 as MNHNS and CDR2 as SASEGT. The CDR3 loop reads CARRQGVNTEAFF. CDR3 in DNA: TGTGCCAGGAGACAGGGAGTAAACACTGAAGCTTTCTTT.

The chain employs TRBV5-1 and TRBJ2-3; 7 positions agree with TRBD2. Germline CDR1 and CDR2: SGHRS and YFSETQ. The CDR3 sequence is 15 residues long. V gave up 2 bases and J gave up 3 bases; unmatched junction bases: 6. The DNA of the CDR3 is TGCGCCAGCAGCTTAAAATCCGGGGGGACAGATACGCAGTATTTT. Translated, it gives CASSLKSGGTDTQYF.

The rearrangement uses TRBV19 and TRBJ2-2; the match to TRBD1 covers 7 bases. The CDR3 contains 14 residues. Unmatched junction bases numbered 7, after V lost 7 bases and J lost 5 bases. Germline V lookup: CDR1 LNHDA, CDR2 SQIVND (reference sequence). The CDR3 sequence is CASNDRVATGELFF. The CDR3 DNA sequence: TGTGCCAGTAACGACAGGGTAGCGACCGGGGAGCTGTTTTTT.

The chain couples TRBV5-4 to TRBJ2-7; D is unclear. The CDR3 sequence is 13 residues long. In germline, CDR1 is SGHNT, CDR2 YYREEE (reference sequence). V gave up 2 bases and J gave up 5 bases, with 11 bases separating them. CDR3 in DNA: TGTGCCAGCAGCTTAGGTAGGCAAAACGAGCAGTACTTC. Amino acid sequence: CASSLGRQNEQYF.

V usage is TRBV6-1 and J usage is TRBJ1-6; no clear D gene. Trimming pared 2 bases from V and 10 bases from J, leaving 18 bases between. Germline loops: CDR1 MNHNS, CDR2 SASEGT. The CDR3 extends over 16 amino acids. As DNA, the CDR3 is TGTGCCAGCAGTGAACAAGGCTTACTCCCAAACTCACCCCTCCACTTT. It codes for CASSEQGLLPNSPLHF.

The chain links TRBV18 to TRBJ1-2, with 9 bases that match TRBD1. CDR1 is KGHSH, CDR2 LQKENI, per germline. CDR3 length: 16 residues. With V trimmed by 4 bases and J by 2 bases, 8 bases remained unmatched. The CDR3 DNA reads TGTGCCAGCTCACGCGACAGGGGGTTCCAAAACTATGGCTACACCTTC. Protein sequence: CASSRDRGFQNYGYTF. Variable domain in full (rest from reference TRBV18 and TRBJ1-2): NAGVMQNPRHLVRRRGQEARLRCSPMKGHSHVYWYRQLPEEGLKFMVYLQKENIIDESGMPKERFSAEFPKEGPSILRIQQVVRGDSAAYFCASSRDRGFQNYGYTFGSGTRLTVV.

CDR3 sequence: CASSGPWRETQYF. The CDR3 DNA sequence: TGTGCCAGCAGCGGCCCCTGGCGAGAGACCCAGTACTTC. The chain employs TRBV9 and TRBJ2-5; D not resolved. V lost 3 bases to trimming and J lost 4 bases, with 10 bases between them. CDR1 and CDR2 (germline): SGDLS, YYNGEE. The CDR3 has 13 residues.

V usage is TRBV12-3 or TRBV12-4 and J usage is TRBJ1-4, with 7 bases aligning to TRBD1. This CDR3 has 12 amino acids. V was clipped by 4 bases and J by 8 bases; unmatched bases: 1. CDR3 in DNA: TGTGCCAGCAGTTGGACAGGAGAAAAACTGTTTTTT. Its protein is CASSWTGEKLFF.

The genes are TRBV30 and TRBJ1-1, with a weak D call TRBD1 (5 bases). The V gene's germline CDR1 is GTSNPN and CDR2 SVGIG (reference sequence). There are 14 residues in the CDR3. V lost 1 base, J lost 1 base, and 10 bases lay in between. DNA for the CDR3: TGTGCCTGGAGTGGACAGTTTACGAACACTGAAGCTTTCTTT. Its protein is CAWSGQFTNTEAFF. Looking up the rest from reference TRBV30 and TRBJ1-1 gives the full variable domain: SQTIHQWPATLVQPVGSPLSLECTVEGTSNPNLYWYRQAAGRGLQLLFYSVGIGQISSEVPQNLSASRPQDRQFILSSKKLLLSDSGFYLCAWSGQFTNTEAFFGQGTRLTVV.

The genes are TRBV5-4 and TRBJ1-1; the D gene is possibly TRBD1 (5 bases). Germline V gene sequence: CDR1 SGHNT, CDR2 YYREEE (reference sequence). Trimming removed 1 base at V and 0 bases at J, with 13 bases between. The CDR3 is 16 residues long. This CDR3 is CASSLTGGQLNTEAFF. The CDR3 region has the DNA TGTGCCAGCAGCTTGACCGGGGGTCAGCTGAACACTGAAGCTTTCTTT.

This CDR3 reads CASSLTTGVVETQYF. CDR3 in DNA: TGTGCCAGCTCACTTACGACAGGGGTTGTGGAGACCCAGTACTTC. The rearrangement links TRBV18 to TRBJ2-5; 8 bases align to TRBD1. CDR3 size: 15 residues. The germline V gene has CDR1 KGHSH and CDR2 LQKENI. The V gene end was trimmed by 4 bases and the J gene end by 5 bases; junction bases not matched to a gene: 9.